The count of the clone carrying this TCR beta chain is one. Its specificity is unknown. This sample is part of a study of T cell clones after liver transplantation. Background on the study: Three of the eight recipients were HCV-positive; the rest had non-autoimmune, non-viral transplant indications. General study points: In a couple of subjects, few donor cells limited the measurable donor-reactive repertoire. Post-transplant time points were not standardized, so conclusions are preliminary.

Some clones are missing from TCRdb's copy, which holds only in-frame ones; the method was immunoSEQ multiplex PCR. The sample consists of approximately 100,000 clones, roughly 80% of them appearing once. This sequence originates from a human patient who received a liver transplant. The graft donor may have given rise to some T cells. The input for sequencing was CD4+ T cells from blood, taken approximately 43 months after liver transplant.

The CDR3 protein is CASSPTGAGNEQFF. The DNA for the CDR3 is TGTGCCAGCAGCCCGACGGGAGCGGGCAATGAGCAGTTCTTC. V and J are TRBV9 and TRBJ2-1; weak D call: TRBD2 (6 bases). The CDR3 is 14 residues long. CDR1 is SGDLS and CDR2 is YYNGEE in the germline V gene. V was trimmed by 4 bases and J by 6 bases, leaving 14 bases between them.